This T cell receptor (beta chain) appears in the sequencing data of a study of T-cell reconstitution after alpha-beta-depleted transplantation in children. Study-level points and caveats: Several hundred graft clones that had expanded were reportedly the source of alpha-beta T cells about two months after transplant. Hyperexpanded clones declined; after one year, newly produced T cells mostly supplied diversity.

Preparation of the TCRbeta library was carried out with unique molecular identifiers. One entry per CDR3 protein results from TCRdb running MiXCR on the PCR reads. This sample has 300,000 to 350,000 distinct CDR3 sequences, with around 20% found just once. This clonotype appeared a few times. Its antigen is undetermined. Germline loops: CDR1 MNHNS, CDR2 SASEGT. The trim removed 6 bases at V and 4 bases at J, leaving 8 bases unmatched. The CDR3 runs 15 residues. The V and J genes are TRBV6-1 and TRBJ1-5; the match to TRBD1 covers 8 bases. The sample in question was PBMCs, mostly from graft donor cells, obtained 180 days after TCRalphabeta/CD19-depleted stem cell transplant. The sequence was collected from a male patient between 10 and 17 years old who had a stem cell transplant for acute lymphoblastic leukemia, so the T cells may come from the graft donor. CDR3 sequence (DNA): TGTGCCAGCAGCCTCGGCCGACAGGGGAATCAGCCCCAGCATTTT. Protein sequence: CASSLGRQGNQPQHF.